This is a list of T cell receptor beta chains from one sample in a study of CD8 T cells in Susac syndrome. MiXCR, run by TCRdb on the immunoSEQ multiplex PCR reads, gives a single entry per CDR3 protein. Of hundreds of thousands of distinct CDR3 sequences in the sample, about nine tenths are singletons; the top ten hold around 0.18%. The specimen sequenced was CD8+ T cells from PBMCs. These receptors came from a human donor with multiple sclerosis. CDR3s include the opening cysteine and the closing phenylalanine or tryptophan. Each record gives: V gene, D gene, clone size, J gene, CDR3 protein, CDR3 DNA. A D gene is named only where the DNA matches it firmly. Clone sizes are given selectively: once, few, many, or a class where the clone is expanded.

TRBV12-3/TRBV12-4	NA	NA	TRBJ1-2	CASSSGTVNGYTF	TGTGCCAGCAGTTCCGGGACCGTTAATGGCTACACCTTC
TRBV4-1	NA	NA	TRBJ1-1	CASSQAGSSNTEAFF	TGCGCCAGCAGCCAAGCAGGGTCGTCGAACACTGAAGCTTTCTTT
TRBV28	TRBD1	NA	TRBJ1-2	CASSPRDRGRSYGYTF	TGTGCCAGCAGCCCCCGGGACAGGGGGCGCAGCTATGGCTACACCTTC
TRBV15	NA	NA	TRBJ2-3	CATSRGRGAGPTDTQYF	TGTGCCACCAGCAGAGGCAGGGGGGCCGGCCCGACAGATACGCAGTATTTT
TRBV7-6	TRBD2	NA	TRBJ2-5	CASSRWAGEEETQYF	TGTGCCAGCAGCCGCTGGGCGGGAGAGGAAGAGACCCAGTACTTC
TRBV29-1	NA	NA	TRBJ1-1	CSVEQMNTEAFF	TGCAGCGTTGAACAGATGAACACTGAAGCTTTCTTT
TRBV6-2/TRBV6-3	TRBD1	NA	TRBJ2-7	CASSTTGGIEQYF	TGTGCCAGCAGTACTACAGGGGGGATCGAGCAGTACTTC
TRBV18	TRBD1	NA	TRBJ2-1	CASSPSGQGAFVLHNEQFF	TGTGCCAGCTCACCTTCAGGACAGGGGGCGTTCGTTCTCCACAATGAGCAGTTCTTC
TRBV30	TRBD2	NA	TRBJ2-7	CAWSGGSPYEQYF	TGTGCCTGGAGTGGCGGGAGCCCCTACGAGCAGTACTTC
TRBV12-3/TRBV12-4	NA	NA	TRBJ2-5	CASSLAGSFGPQETQYF	TGTGCCAGCAGTTTAGCTGGGTCGTTTGGCCCCCAAGAGACCCAGTACTTC
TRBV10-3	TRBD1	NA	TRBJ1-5	CAISGETGSHQPQHF	TGTGCCATCAGTGGCGAGACAGGGTCTCATCAGCCCCAGCATTTT
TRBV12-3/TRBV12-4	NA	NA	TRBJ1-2	CASSYRGANYGYTF	TGTGCCAGCAGTTATCGGGGAGCTAACTATGGCTACACCTTC
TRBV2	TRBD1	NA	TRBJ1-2	CASSGTGAANYGYTF	TGTGCCAGCAGTGGGACAGGGGCGGCTAACTATGGCTACACCTTC
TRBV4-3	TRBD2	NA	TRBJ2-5	CASSQALAGRETQYF	TGCGCCAGCAGCCAAGCTCTAGCGGGGAGGGAGACCCAGTACTTC
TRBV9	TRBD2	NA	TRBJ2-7	CASSILAGGGEQYF	TGTGCCAGCAGCATCCTAGCGGGAGGGGGGGAGCAGTACTTC
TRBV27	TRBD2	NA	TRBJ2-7	CASSLRLAASYEQYF	TGTGCCAGCAGTTTGCGACTAGCGGCTTCCTACGAGCAGTACTTC
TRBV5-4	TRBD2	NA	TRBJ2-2	CASSPPSGSGTGELFF	TGTGCCAGCAGCCCTCCTAGCGGGAGTGGAACCGGGGAGCTGTTTTTT
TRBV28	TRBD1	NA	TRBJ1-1	CASNSDRSNTEAFF	TGTGCCAGCAACTCGGACAGGTCGAACACTGAAGCTTTCTTT
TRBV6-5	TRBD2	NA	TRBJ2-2	CASSYSSGSFTGELFF	TGTGCCAGCAGTTACTCTAGCGGGAGTTTCACCGGGGAGCTGTTTTTT
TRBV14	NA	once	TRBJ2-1	CASSQVGLFSLYNEQFF	TGTGCCAGCAGCCAAGTTGGGCTCTTTAGTTTGTACAATGAGCAGTTCTTC
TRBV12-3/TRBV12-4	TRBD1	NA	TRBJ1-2	CASSRPGQGAYGYTF	TGTGCCAGCAGCAGACCGGGACAGGGGGCGTATGGCTACACCTTC
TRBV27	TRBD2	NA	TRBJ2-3	CASSSFLAGGTDTQYF	TGTGCCAGCAGTTCATTTCTAGCGGGCGGCACAGATACGCAGTATTTT
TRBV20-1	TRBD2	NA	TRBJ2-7	CSARFPGTSGRAEQYF	TGCAGTGCTAGATTCCCCGGGACTAGCGGGAGGGCCGAGCAGTACTTC
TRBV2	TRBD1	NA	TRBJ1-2	CASSEGDRVTF	TGTGCCAGCAGTGAGGGGGACAGGGTGACCTTC
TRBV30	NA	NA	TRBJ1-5	CAWSVMPGSNQPQHF	TGTGCCTGGAGTGTAATGCCGGGGTCCAATCAGCCCCAGCATTTT
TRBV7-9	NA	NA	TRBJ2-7	CASSPQTEYEQYF	TGTGCCAGCAGCCCTCAGACAGAGTACGAGCAGTACTTC
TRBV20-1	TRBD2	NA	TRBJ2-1	CSASEAGGGPYNEQFF	TGCAGTGCTAGTGAGGCGGGAGGAGGTCCCTACAATGAGCAGTTCTTC
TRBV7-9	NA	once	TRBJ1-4	CASSDDMENGKLFF	TGTGCCAGCAGCGACGACATGGAAAATGGAAAACTGTTTTTT
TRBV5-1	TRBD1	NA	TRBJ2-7	CASSLGDSPDPFYEQYF	TGCGCCAGCAGCTTGGGGGACAGCCCAGATCCATTCTACGAGCAGTACTTC
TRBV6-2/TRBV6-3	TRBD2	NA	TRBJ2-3	CASSLAGGRDTQYF	TGTGCCAGCAGTTTGGCGGGGGGGCGAGATACGCAGTATTTT
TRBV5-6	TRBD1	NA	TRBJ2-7	CASSLGGTDILYEQYF	TGTGCCAGCAGCTTGGGGGGGACAGACATCCTCTACGAGCAGTACTTC
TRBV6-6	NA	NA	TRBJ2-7	CASEGAYEQYF	TGTGCCAGCGAGGGGGCCTACGAGCAGTACTTC
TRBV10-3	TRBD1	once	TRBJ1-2	CAIRQGADYGYTF	TGTGCCATCAGGCAGGGGGCGGACTATGGCTACACCTTC
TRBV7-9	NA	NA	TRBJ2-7	CASSSTRDSSGEQYF	TGTGCCAGCAGCTCCACCCGGGACTCCTCGGGCGAGCAGTACTTC
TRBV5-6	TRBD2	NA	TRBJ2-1	CASSLKAGGEDEQFF	TGTGCCAGCAGCTTAAAAGCGGGAGGCGAGGATGAGCAGTTCTTC
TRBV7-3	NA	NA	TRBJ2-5	CASSDANDETQYF	TGTGCCAGCAGCGACGCAAATGATGAGACCCAGTACTTC
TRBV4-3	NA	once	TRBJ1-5	CASSQDQGSGNQPQHF	TGCGCCAGCAGCCAAGATCAGGGGTCGGGCAATCAGCCCCAGCATTTT
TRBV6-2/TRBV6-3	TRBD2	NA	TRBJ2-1	CASSYLLAGVRNEQFF	TGTGCCAGCAGTTACCTCCTAGCGGGAGTTAGAAATGAGCAGTTCTTC
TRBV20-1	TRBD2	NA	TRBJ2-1	CSARVLTSGPYNEQFF	TGCAGTGCTAGAGTCCTGACTAGCGGACCCTACAATGAGCAGTTCTTC
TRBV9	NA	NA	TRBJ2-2	CASSTKLGGSQNTGELFF	TGTGCCAGCAGTACAAAACTGGGGGGTAGTCAAAACACCGGGGAGCTGTTTTTT
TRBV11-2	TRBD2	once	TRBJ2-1	CASSHPAGGREQFF	TGTGCCAGCAGCCACCCAGCGGGAGGCCGTGAGCAGTTCTTC
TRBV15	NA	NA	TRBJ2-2	CATSSRAAGELFF	TGTGCCACCAGCTCCCGGGCTGCCGGGGAGCTGTTTTTT
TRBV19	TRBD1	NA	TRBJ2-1	CASSHRGLGEQFF	TGTGCCAGTAGCCACAGGGGGTTGGGGGAGCAGTTCTTC
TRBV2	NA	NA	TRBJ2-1	CASSEEVSVIYNEQFF	TGTGCCAGCAGTGAAGAGGTTAGCGTGATCTACAATGAGCAGTTCTTC
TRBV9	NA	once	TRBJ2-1	CASSVGLLGGEQFF	TGTGCCAGCAGCGTAGGGCTCCTTGGTGGTGAGCAGTTCTTC
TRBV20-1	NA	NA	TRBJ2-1	CSAQTTWGPHYNEQFF	TGCAGTGCGCAGACCACCTGGGGGCCCCACTACAATGAGCAGTTCTTC